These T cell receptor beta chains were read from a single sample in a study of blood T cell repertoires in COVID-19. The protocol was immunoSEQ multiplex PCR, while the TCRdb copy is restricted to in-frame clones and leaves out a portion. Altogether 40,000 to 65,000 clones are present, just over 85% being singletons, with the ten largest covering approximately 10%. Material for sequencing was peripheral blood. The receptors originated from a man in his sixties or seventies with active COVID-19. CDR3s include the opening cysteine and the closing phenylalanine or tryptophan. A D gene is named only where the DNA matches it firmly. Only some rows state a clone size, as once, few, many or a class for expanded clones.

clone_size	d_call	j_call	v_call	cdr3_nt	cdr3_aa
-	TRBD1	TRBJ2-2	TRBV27	TGTGCCAGCAGTTTATTAACCGGGACAGGGAACACCGGGGAGCTGTTTTTT	CASSLLTGTGNTGELFF
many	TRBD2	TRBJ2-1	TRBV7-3	TGTGCCAGCAGCTTGACTAGCGGGGGCTACAATGAGCAGTTCTTC	CASSLTSGGYNEQFF
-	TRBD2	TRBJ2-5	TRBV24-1	TGTGCCACCAGTGATCCATACACAGCGGGAGGGGAGACCCAGTACTTC	CATSDPYTAGGETQYF
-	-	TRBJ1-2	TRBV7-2	TGTGCCAGCAGCTTAGGGGCAGGGTACTATGGCTACACCTTC	CASSLGAGYYGYTF
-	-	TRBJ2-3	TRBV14	TGTGCCAGCAGCCACAGGGGGGTCAGCACAGATACGCAGTATTTT	CASSHRGVSTDTQYF
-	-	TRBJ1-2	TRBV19	TGTGCCAGTAGTATGGCACAGGCCTATGGCTACACCTTC	CASSMAQAYGYTF
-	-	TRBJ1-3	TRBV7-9	TGTGCCAGCAGCTCCCCCCGGGGGGGAGGAGACACCATATATTTT	CASSSPRGGGDTIYF
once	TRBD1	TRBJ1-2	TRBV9	TGTGCCAGCAGCCTCACAGGGGAGACCCTCTATGGCTACACCTTC	CASSLTGETLYGYTF
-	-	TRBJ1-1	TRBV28	TGTGCCAGCAGTCCCCCTCACAGGTTAAGTACTGAAGCTTTCTTT	CASSPPHRLSTEAFF
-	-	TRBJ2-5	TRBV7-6	TGTGCCAGCAGCTTAGCGGTGTCGACAGGCTGGGAGACCCAGTACTTC	CASSLAVSTGWETQYF
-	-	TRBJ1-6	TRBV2	TGTGCCAGCAAAACAGACAGATATAATTCACCCCTCCACTTT	CASKTDRYNSPLHF
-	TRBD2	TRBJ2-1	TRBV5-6	TGTGCCAGCAGCACCGGCGGGGGGAGGTACAATGAGCAGTTCTTC	CASSTGGGRYNEQFF
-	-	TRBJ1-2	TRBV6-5	TGTGCCAGCAGAGATTTATCGCCGGTCTATGGCTACACCTTC	CASRDLSPVYGYTF
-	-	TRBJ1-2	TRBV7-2	TGTGCCAGCAGCCCCCACCGGGAGCCCAACTATGGCTACACCTTC	CASSPHREPNYGYTF
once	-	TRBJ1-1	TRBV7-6	TGTGCCAGCAGCTTAGTGGGGGCGCGGGAAGCTTTCTTT	CASSLVGAREAFF
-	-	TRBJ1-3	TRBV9	TGTGCCAGCAGCCCCCAGAGGACTGGAAACACCATATATTTT	CASSPQRTGNTIYF
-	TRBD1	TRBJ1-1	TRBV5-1	TGCGCCAGCAGCATGACAGGGGGGGCCGGGACTGAAGCTTTCTTT	CASSMTGGAGTEAFF
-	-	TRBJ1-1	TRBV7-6	TGTGCCAGCAGCTTACGGGGGTCGGGGTACACTGAAGCTTTCTTT	CASSLRGSGYTEAFF
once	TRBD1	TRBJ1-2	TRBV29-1	TGCAGCGCCCTGGGACAGGGTATTTGGGGCTACACCTTC	CSALGQGIWGYTF
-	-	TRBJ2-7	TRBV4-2	TGTGCCAGCAGCCAAGATTTGGGACTGAACTACGAGCAGTACTTC	CASSQDLGLNYEQYF
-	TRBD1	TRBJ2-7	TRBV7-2	TGTGCCAGCAGCCTCCGGGACAGCTACGAGCAGTACTTC	CASSLRDSYEQYF
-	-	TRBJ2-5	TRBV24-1	TGTGCCACCAGTGACCCGACGGGGGTGGGAGAGACCCAGTACTTC	CATSDPTGVGETQYF
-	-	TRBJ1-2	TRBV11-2	TGTGCCAGCAGCTTAGTAGGGGGGGCCCCCGGGGGCTACACCTTC	CASSLVGGAPGGYTF
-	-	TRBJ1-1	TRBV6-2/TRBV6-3	TGTGCCAGCAGTCGAACAGGTGAAGCTTTCTTT	CASSRTGEAFF
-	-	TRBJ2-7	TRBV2	TGTGCCAGCGGAACGGAGGGGTACGAGCAGTACTTC	CASGTEGYEQYF
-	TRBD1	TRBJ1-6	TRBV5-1	TGCGCCAGCAGCTTGGACCCGTCGGGACAGTCCCGCTCCTATAATTCACCCCTCCACTTT	CASSLDPSGQSRSYNSPLHF
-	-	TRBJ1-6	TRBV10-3	TGTGCCATCAGTGAGTCTTTAAATTCACCCCTCCACTTT	CAISESLNSPLHF
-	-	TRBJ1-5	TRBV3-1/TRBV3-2	TGTGCCAGCAGCCAAGTAGGAGGCAATCAGCCCCAGCATTTT	CASSQVGGNQPQHF
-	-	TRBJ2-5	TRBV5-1	TGCGCCAGCAGCTTGTATGCCGGACAACAAGAGACCCAGTACTTC	CASSLYAGQQETQYF
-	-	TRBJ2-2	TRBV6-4	TGTGCCAGCAGTGAGACAGTGAATCCCGGGGAGCTGTTTTTT	CASSETVNPGELFF
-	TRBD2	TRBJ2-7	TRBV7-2	TGTGCCAGCAGCCTCGGGGGGCTAGCGGGGGGAGACGAGCAGTACTTC	CASSLGGLAGGDEQYF
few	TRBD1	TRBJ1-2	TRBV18	TGTGCCAGCTCGACCCAGGGGGGATATGGCTACACCTTC	CASSTQGGYGYTF
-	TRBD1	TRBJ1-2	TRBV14	TGTGCCAGCAGCGGCCAGGGGGTTCAGGGCTACACCTTC	CASSGQGVQGYTF
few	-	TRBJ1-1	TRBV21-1	TGTGCCAGCAGCAAAGAGGGACTGTTTGACCCGAACACTGAAGCTTTCTTT	CASSKEGLFDPNTEAFF
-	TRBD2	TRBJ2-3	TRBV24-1	TGTGCCACCAGTGATTTCGGAGCGGGGGGCACAGATACGCAGTATTTT	CATSDFGAGGTDTQYF
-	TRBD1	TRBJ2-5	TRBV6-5	TGTGCCAGCAGTTTGGGACAGGGAGGCTCCGAGACCCAGTACTTC	CASSLGQGGSETQYF
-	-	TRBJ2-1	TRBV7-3	TGTGCCAGCAGCCCGAGGAGTCCGAGGGACAATGAGCAGTTCTTC	CASSPRSPRDNEQFF
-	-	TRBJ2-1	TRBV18	TGTGCCAGCTCACCAAACAGTTACAATGAGCAGTTCTTC	CASSPNSYNEQFF
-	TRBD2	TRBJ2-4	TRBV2	TGTGCCAGCAGTGCGGGCGGGGGACGGACGACCCCGGCCTATCAGTACTTC	CASSAGGGRTTPAYQYF
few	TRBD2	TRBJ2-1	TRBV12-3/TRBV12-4	TGTGCCAGCACTGCGGGGGGCTACAATGAGCAGTTCTTC	CASTAGGYNEQFF
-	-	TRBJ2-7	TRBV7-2	TGTGCCAGCAGCCCACACTCGGGACTCACTTCCTACGAGCAGTACTTC	CASSPHSGLTSYEQYF
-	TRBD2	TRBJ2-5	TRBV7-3	TGTGCCAGCAGGCGGGGGGAAAGAGAGACCCAGTACTTC	CASRRGERETQYF
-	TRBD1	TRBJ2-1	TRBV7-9	TGTGCCAGCAGCTTACAGGGGGCGAATAATGAGCAGTTCTTC	CASSLQGANNEQFF
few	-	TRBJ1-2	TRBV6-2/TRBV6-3	TGTGCCAGCAGTTCAACACCTTCTAACTATGGCTACACCTTC	CASSSTPSNYGYTF
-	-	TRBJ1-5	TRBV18	TGTGCCAGCTCACCGGCGGGAAATCAGCCCCAGCATTTT	CASSPAGNQPQHF
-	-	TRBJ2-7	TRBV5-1	TGCGCCAGCAGCTTGGTGGCAGGGGTCCACGAGCAGTACTTC	CASSLVAGVHEQYF
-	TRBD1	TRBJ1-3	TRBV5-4	TGTGCCAGCAGCTCCAGGGGGCCAGGAAACACCATATATTTT	CASSSRGPGNTIYF
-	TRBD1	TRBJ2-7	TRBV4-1	TGCGCCAGCAGCCAGCGGACAGGAGCTTACGAGCAGTACTTC	CASSQRTGAYEQYF
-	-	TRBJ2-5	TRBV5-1	TGCGCCAGCAGCTTGGCGATCGGTAATTCCGAGACCCAGTACTTC	CASSLAIGNSETQYF
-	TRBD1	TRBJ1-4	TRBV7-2	TGTGCCAGCAGCTCAACCGGGACAGGGGAAGAAAAACTGTTTTTT	CASSSTGTGEEKLFF
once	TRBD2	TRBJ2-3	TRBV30	TGTGCCTGGACCGGAGGGGGACTAGCGAGGACAGATACGCAGTATTTT	CAWTGGGLARTDTQYF
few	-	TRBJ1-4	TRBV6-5	TGTGCCAGCAGTTACTCGAGGCCCACTGTCGCTGAAAAACTGTTTTTT	CASSYSRPTVAEKLFF